This passage covers 17 T cell receptor beta chains from one sample sequenced in a study of blood T cell repertoires in COVID-19. TCRdb's table, derived via immunoSEQ multiplex PCR, lists solely in-frame clones and lacks some. The sample has around 280,000 clones, roughly 90% seen once. The source material was peripheral blood. All receptors derive from a woman aged 25 to 39 with COVID-19, enrolled during active disease.

The chain combines TRBV7-2 with TRBJ2-1; 11 nucleotides align to TRBD2. The CDR3 has 18 amino acids. The germline V gene has CDR1 SGHTA and CDR2 FQGNSA. Germline trimming cut 1 base from V and 4 bases from J; bases unmatched to any gene: 9. The chain's CDR3 is CASSLDRGTSGGYNEQFF. CDR3 DNA sequence: TGTGCCAGCAGCTTAGACCGTGGGACTAGCGGAGGTTACAATGAGCAGTTCTTC. The full variable domain, in which reference TRBV7-2 and TRBJ2-1 provide the parts outside the CDR3, is GAGVSQSPSNKVTEKGKDVELRCDPISGHTALYWYRQSLGQGLEFLIYFQGNSAPDKSGLPSDRFSAERTGGSVSTLTIQRTQQEDSAVYLCASSLDRGTSGGYNEQFFGPGTRLTVL.

The CDR3 spells CASSPPSGQGMQYF. CDR3 DNA sequence: TGTGCCAGCTCACCACCGTCGGGACAGGGGATGCAGTACTTC. The chain is built from TRBV18 and TRBJ2-7, with 10 nucleotides matching TRBD1. CDR3 length equals 14 residues. V lost 0 bases to trimming and J lost 9 bases; unmatched junction nucleotides: 5. From germline, CDR1 is KGHSH and CDR2 LQKENI.

The CDR3 reads CASSQPGGLTNTGELFF. In DNA form, the CDR3 reads TGCGCCAGCAGCCAACCAGGGGGACTTACGAACACCGGGGAGCTGTTTTTT. The chain carries TRBV4-1 and TRBJ2-2; TRBD1 is a possible D gene (7 bases). The germline V and J ends were trimmed by 2 bases and 0 bases, with 13 bases remaining between them. Germline-derived CDR1 and CDR2 are MGHRA and YSYEKL. This CDR3 comprises 17 residues.

This rearrangement joins TRBV3-1 (or the pseudogene TRBV3-2) to TRBJ2-1; 10 bases align to TRBD2. This CDR3 has 16 residues. V trimming: 5 bases; J trimming: 9 bases; junction bases outside the gene matches: 13. Germline V gene sequence: CDR1 LGHDT, CDR2 YNNKEL (reference sequence). Here the CDR3 reads CASSSPGEREGGEQFF. Written as DNA, the CDR3 is TGTGCCAGCAGCTCCCCGGGTGAGCGGGAGGGCGGTGAGCAGTTCTTC.

The chain carries TRBV11-2 and TRBJ1-1; no clear D. The germline gives CDR1 SGHAT, CDR2 FQNNGV. V was pared by 1 base and J by 1 base, with 7 bases between. The CDR3 is 14 residues long. CDR3 coding DNA: TGTGCCAGCAGCTTAGCGGGAGGGAACACTGAAGCTTTCTTT. Amino acid sequence: CASSLAGGNTEAFF.

This chain joins TRBV28 and TRBJ1-5; 12 bases are a match to TRBD1. The CDR3 has 15 residues. V lost 5 bases, J lost 8 bases, and 7 bases stayed unmatched. Germline V lookup: CDR1 MDHEN, CDR2 SYDVKM. CDR3 sequence (DNA): TGTGCCAGCAGTGGGGGACAGGGGGCTTTAGAGCCCCAGCATTTT. Protein: CASSGGQGALEPQHF.

The rearrangement links TRBV21-1 to TRBJ2-2; the table assigns TRBD1, which was not confirmed against the DNA. TRBV21-1 is termed a pseudogene. The CDR3 has 16 amino acids. CDR3 protein: CASTAGTGGSTGELFF. CDR3 in DNA: TGTGCCAGCACGGCCGGGACAGGGGGCAGCACCGGGGAGCTGTTTTTT.

This clone was seen once. The rearrangement joins TRBV19 to TRBJ2-6, with 16 positions matching TRBD2. The CDR3 contains 18 residues. Germline V gene data show CDR1 as LNHDA and CDR2 as SQIVND (reference sequence). The CDR3 protein is CASAPGTSGRAGANVLTF. For the CDR3, the DNA is TGTGCGAGTGCCCCTGGGACTAGCGGGAGGGCTGGGGCCAACGTCCTGACTTTC.

The chain combines TRBV2 with TRBJ2-3, with 7 bases matching TRBD1. Germline CDR1 reads SNHLY; CDR2 reads FYNNEI. Trimming took 5 bases from V and 6 from J; bases not matched to a gene: 5. CDR3 length: 13 residues. The CDR3 sequence is CASSRDSRDTQYF. For the CDR3, the DNA is TGTGCCAGCAGTCGGGACAGTCGGGATACGCAGTATTTT.

V and J are TRBV30 and TRBJ1-2; tentative D call: TRBD1 (6 bases). Germline lookup yields CDR1 GTSNPN and CDR2 SVGIG (reference sequence). Deletions cut 4 bases from V and 4 bases from J, with 25 bases between. The CDR3 spans 17 residues. The CDR3 region has the DNA TGTGCCTGGACCCCCGTTATGGGGGGGGCGCGTTTCTATGGCTACACCTTC. The encoded protein is CAWTPVMGGARFYGYTF.

This clone was recorded once. V gene TRBV7-9 combines with J gene TRBJ1-1, with 10 bases that match TRBD1. Germline trimming cut 3 bases from V and 3 bases from J; bases unmatched to any gene: 10. CDR3 length: 17 residues. Germline CDR1 SEHNR, CDR2 FQNEAQ (reference sequence). The CDR3 is CASSFPTGTGDYTEAFF. The CDR3 bases are TGTGCCAGCAGCTTCCCGACCGGGACAGGGGACTACACTGAAGCTTTCTTT.

This clone was counted a few times. The CDR3 DNA reads as TGTGCCAGCAGCTTAGCGGGAGGGAATGAGCAGTTCTTC. The encoded protein is CASSLAGGNEQFF. The chain employs TRBV7-9 and TRBJ2-1, with TRBD2 identical over 7 bases. V gave up 0 bases and J gave up 7 bases; unmatched junction bases: 0. Germline CDR1 and CDR2: SEHNR and FQNEAQ (reference sequence). This CDR3 is built from 13 residues.

This chain joins TRBV6-5 and TRBJ1-5, with D tentatively TRBD1 (5 bases). V lost 5 bases and J 3 bases, leaving 14 bases between the germline ends. This CDR3 has 15 amino acids. Germline CDR1 MNHEY, CDR2 SVGAGI. The CDR3 DNA reads as TGTGCCAGCAGTAGGGGCGCGCGGGACAATCAGCCCCAGCATTTT. This translates into CASSRGARDNQPQHF.

This rearrangement joins TRBV6-5 to TRBJ1-1; the match to TRBD1 covers 7 bases. Looked up from germline, CDR1 is MNHEY and CDR2 is SVGAGI. With V trimmed by 5 bases and J by 6 bases, 9 bases remained unmatched. The CDR3 covers 14 residues. This CDR3 reads CASSQQGPVAEAFF. The CDR3 DNA follows: TGTGCCAGCAGTCAACAGGGGCCGGTCGCTGAAGCTTTCTTT.

The chain has TRBV3-1 (or the pseudogene TRBV3-2) and TRBJ1-4; the match to TRBD1 covers 7 bases. The CDR3 loop spans 13 amino acids. V lost 4 bases and J lost 13; bases outside the gene matches: 9. Per germline, CDR1 LGHDT and CDR2 YNNKEL (reference sequence). The CDR3 spells CASSLRTGGRLFF. DNA of the CDR3: TGTGCCAGCAGCCTTCGGACAGGTGGGAGACTGTTTTTT.

This chain connects TRBV9 to TRBJ2-1, with TRBD2 identical over 12 bases. This CDR3 is 15 amino acids long. Trimming took 4 bases from V and 5 from J; bases not matched to a gene: 4. Germline loops: CDR1 SGDLS, CDR2 YYNGEE. CDR3 bases: TGTGCCAGCAGCCCCTGGACTAGCGGGAACAATGAGCAGTTCTTC. This translates into CASSPWTSGNNEQFF.

The CDR3 sequence: CASSARLAGTYNEQFF. DNA of the CDR3: TGTGCCAGCAGCGCTCGACTAGCGGGAACCTACAATGAGCAGTTCTTC. The J gene is TRBJ2-1, the V gene TRBV7-6, with 11 bases identical to TRBD2. V trimming: 5 bases; J trimming: 2 bases; junction bases outside the gene matches: 5. The CDR3 runs 16 residues. Looked up from germline, CDR1 is SGHVS and CDR2 is FNYEAQ.